This T cell receptor beta chain came from a study of regulatory T cells in long-lasting Graves disease. To make TCR beta libraries, researchers used iRepertoire HTBI primers and Arm-PCR of CDR3 regions. TCRdb independently ran MiXCR on the multiplex PCR reads; one entry per CDR3 protein. The sample gives over 350,000 distinct CDR3 sequences, roughly 15% of which show up once; around 7.6% is in the top ten. Time point in this sample: newly diagnosed GD, antithyroid drugs for less than 3 months. The TCR library was prepared using RNA isolated from PBMCs. This CDR3 has 12 amino acids. V was pared by 0 bases and J by 10 bases, with 7 bases between. Per germline, CDR1 SGHVS and CDR2 FQNEAQ. This sample was also put to use in a study of T cells in Graves' hyperthyroidism and ophthalmopathy.

The chain carries TRBV7-8 and TRBJ2-1, with unresolved D. This TCR was recovered from a woman aged 40 to 49 with Graves disease. The source was peripheral blood mononuclear cells (PBMCs), collected at new diagnosis, from a patient treated with antithyroid drugs. The DNA for the CDR3 is TGTGCCAGCAGCTTAGCGATCGGGGAGCAGTTCTTC. Its protein product is CASSLAIGEQFF. The entire variable domain, with the rest obtained from reference TRBV7-8 and TRBJ2-1, is as follows: GAGVSQSPRYKVAKRGQDVALRCDPISGHVSLFWYQQALGQGPEFLTYFQNEAQLDKSGLPSDRFFAERPEGSVSTLKIQRTQQEDSAVYLCASSLAIGEQFFGPGTRLTVL.